This T cell receptor (beta chain) was observed in a study of CXCR3-negative and CXCR3-positive naive CD8 T cells. Study-level results: Hydrophobicity was higher for TRB CDR3s found in CXCR3-positive naive cells than in CXCR3-negative naive cells. The level of CXCR3 expression partially decreased after cryopreservation; the majority of assays used fresh PBMCs.

The authors made the TRB cDNA libraries by 5' RACE using UMI labels. Each CDR3 protein gets one entry in TCRdb, which reprocessed the 5' RACE reads and gives no DNA. The specimen's table records 140,000 to 150,000 distinct CDR3 sequences. CDR1 and CDR2 (germline): SQVTM, ANQGSEA. The CDR3 is 12 amino acids. About this clonotype: Its antigen is not identified.

This chain links TRBV29-1 with TRBJ2-1; TCRdb's D call, TRBD1, is unchecked because there is no DNA. The clonotype originates from a human donor in good health. Some clones in this sample may be carry-over from other donors' samples. Sequences were obtained from naive CXCR3+ CD8+ T cells from blood. Regarding subset: CD45RO-CCR7+CD27+CD95- naive CD8+ T cells expressing CXCR3 (TNR3+). The CDR3 protein is CSEISPGNEQFF.